Listed below are T cell receptor beta chains from one sample, sequenced in a study of molecular identifiers for immune sequencing clone quantification. Each CDR3 protein is one row after TCRdb ran MiXCR on the PCR reads. Here the sample spans some 96,000 distinct CDR3 sequences, more than 20% being singletons. Sequencing was carried out using naive CD8+ T cells from blood, with Jurkat cell RNA spiked in. All receptors come from a human donor in good health. Some libraries in this study had Jurkat cell RNA spiked in. CDR3s include the opening cysteine and the closing phenylalanine or tryptophan. A D gene is named only where the DNA matches it firmly. Rows give clone size only sometimes, using once, few, many, or a class for an expanded clone.

CASSLDGSGIYRTDTQYF | TGCGCCAGCAGCTTGGATGGTAGCGGGATTTATCGCACAGATACGCAGTATTTT | TRBV5-1 | TRBD2 | TRBJ2-3 | many
CASSLPGGMRETQYF | TGTGCCAGCAGCTTACCAGGGGGCATGCGGGAGACCCAGTACTTC | TRBV7-2 | TRBD1 | TRBJ2-5 | many
CASSLLAGGFTDTQYF | TGTGCCAGCAGTTTATTAGCGGGGGGGTTCACAGATACGCAGTATTTT | TRBV12-3/TRBV12-4 | TRBD2 | TRBJ2-3 | many
CAGSLGSNSEQFF | TGTGCCGGTAGCCTCGGGAGTAATAGTGAGCAGTTCTTC | TRBV19 | . | TRBJ2-1 | .
CASSQGPAPYEQYF | TGCGCCAGCAGTCAAGGACCAGCCCCCTACGAGCAGTACTTC | TRBV4-1 | . | TRBJ2-7 | .
CASSLAGQAYERYF | TGCGCCAGCAGCTTGGCCGGTCAGGCCTACGAGCGGTACTTC | TRBV5-1 | . | TRBJ2-7 | .
CASMSSEQFF | TGTGCCAGCATGAGCAGTGAGCAGTTCTTC | TRBV2 | . | TRBJ2-1 | .
CASSHGAEETQYF | TGTGCCAGCAGTCATGGGGCCGAAGAGACCCAGTACTTC | TRBV27 | . | TRBJ2-5 | once
CASSKGGGAYEQYF | TGTGCCAGCAGCAAAGGGGGGGGGGCCTACGAGCAGTACTTC | TRBV2 | . | TRBJ2-7 | few
CASSNEGANTEAFF | TGTGCCAGCAGTAATGAGGGGGCGAACACTGAAGCTTTCTTT | TRBV9 | TRBD1 | TRBJ1-1 | many
CASSLAIRDLPEQYF | TGTGCCAGCAGCTTAGCAATTCGGGATCTCCCCGAGCAGTACTTC | TRBV7-6 | . | TRBJ2-7 | .
CSGREGNYEQYF | TGCAGCGGCAGGGAGGGAAACTACGAGCAGTACTTC | TRBV29-1 | TRBD2 | TRBJ2-7 | .
CASSYWLGRDQETQYF | TGTGCCAGCAGTTACTGGCTAGGGAGGGACCAAGAGACCCAGTACTTC | TRBV6-5 | TRBD2 | TRBJ2-5 | many
CASSSRGAPTGELFF | TGTGCCAGCAGCTCCCGGGGAGCTCCCACCGGGGAGCTGTTTTTT | TRBV7-8 | . | TRBJ2-2 | many
CASSPPGGQETQYF | TGTGCCAGCAGCCCGCCGGGGGGTCAAGAGACCCAGTACTTC | TRBV7-9 | TRBD2 | TRBJ2-5 | many
CATSYTYQETQYF | TGTGCCACCTCTTATACATACCAAGAGACCCAGTACTTC | TRBV12-3/TRBV12-4 | . | TRBJ2-5 | .
CASSSDSQETQYF | TGTGCCAGCAGCTCGGACAGCCAAGAGACCCAGTACTTC | TRBV7-9 | . | TRBJ2-5 | .
CAISVSGGESYNEQFF | TGTGCCATCAGCGTTAGCGGGGGGGAGTCCTACAATGAGCAGTTCTTC | TRBV10-3 | TRBD2 | TRBJ2-1 | .
CATSDRHHTFGANVLTF | TGTGCCACCAGTGACAGGCACCACACGTTCGGGGCCAACGTCCTGACTTTC | TRBV24-1 | . | TRBJ2-6 | few
CASSSPPNTEAFF | TGTGCCAGCAGCTCCCCCCCGAACACTGAAGCTTTCTTT | TRBV5-4 | . | TRBJ1-1 | many
CASSFLGTGAAYEQYF | TGTGCCAGCAGTTTTCTGGGTACAGGGGCCGCCTACGAGCAGTACTTC | TRBV27 | TRBD1 | TRBJ2-7 | .
CASSDESSGRAWETQYF | TGTGCCAGCAGTGATGAATCTAGCGGGAGGGCCTGGGAGACCCAGTACTTC | TRBV25-1 | TRBD2 | TRBJ2-5 | many
CASSFAGSGSPLHF | TGTGCCAGCAGTTTTGCGGGCTCTGGTTCACCCCTCCACTTT | TRBV12-3/TRBV12-4 | . | TRBJ1-6 | many
CASSHGLAASYNEQFF | TGCGCCAGCAGCCACGGACTAGCGGCTTCCTACAATGAGCAGTTCTTC | TRBV4-3 | TRBD2 | TRBJ2-1 | many
CASSLRLDTTNEKLFF | TGTGCCAGCAGTTTAAGGTTGGACACAACTAATGAAAAACTGTTTTTT | TRBV27 | . | TRBJ1-4 | many
CASRTPGERNYEQYF | TGTGCCAGCAGAACCCCCGGGGAGCGAAACTACGAGCAGTACTTC | TRBV6-2/TRBV6-3 | . | TRBJ2-7 | .
CAWSVLHRLNEKLFF | TGTGCCTGGAGTGTACTTCACAGACTTAATGAAAAACTGTTTTTT | TRBV30 | . | TRBJ1-4 | many
CASSNRDPAANTGELFF | TGTGCCAGCAGTAACAGGGATCCAGCCGCGAACACCGGGGAGCTGTTTTTT | TRBV6-5 | . | TRBJ2-2 | few
CASSSWTGGPTGELFF | TGTGCCAGCAGCTCTTGGACAGGGGGACCCACCGGGGAGCTGTTTTTT | TRBV7-9 | TRBD1 | TRBJ2-2 | many
CASATVGGGNYNEQFF | TGTGCCAGCGCTACAGTGGGGGGAGGAAACTACAATGAGCAGTTCTTC | TRBV2 | . | TRBJ2-1 | many
CASSLSPGTSGSTDTQYF | TGTGCCAGCAGCCTTTCGCCCGGGACTAGCGGTAGCACAGATACGCAGTATTTT | TRBV12-3/TRBV12-4 | TRBD2 | TRBJ2-3 | many
CASGLGLDRAEAFF | TGTGCTAGTGGTTTGGGCCTGGACAGGGCTGAAGCTTTCTTT | TRBV12-5 | TRBD1 | TRBJ1-1 | many
CATGWGETQYF | TGTGCCACCGGATGGGGCGAGACCCAGTACTTC | TRBV24-1 | . | TRBJ2-5 | many
CASSYSGQLQETQYF | TGTGCCAGCAGTTACTCCGGGCAGCTCCAAGAGACCCAGTACTTC | TRBV6-5 | . | TRBJ2-5 | few
CASRRQGERYEQYF | TGTGCCAGCAGGAGACAGGGGGAAAGGTACGAGCAGTACTTC | TRBV12-3/TRBV12-4 | TRBD1 | TRBJ2-7 | .
CAWSVSGGTEAFF | TGTGCCTGGAGTGTGTCTGGGGGGACTGAAGCTTTCTTT | TRBV30 | . | TRBJ1-1 | many
CASSSWAVNNEQFF | TGTGCCAGCAGCTCGTGGGCCGTAAACAATGAGCAGTTCTTC | TRBV13 | . | TRBJ2-1 | many
CASSYDLAGAQNIQYF | TGTGCCAGCAGTTACGATCTAGCGGGAGCCCAAAACATTCAGTACTTC | TRBV6-5 | TRBD2 | TRBJ2-4 | many
CASSTIRGYGANVLTF | TGTGCCAGTAGTACGATTAGGGGGTATGGGGCCAACGTCCTGACTTTC | TRBV19 | . | TRBJ2-6 | few
CSARDLEGPYTEAFF | TGCAGTGCTAGAGATCTGGAGGGGCCCTACACTGAAGCTTTCTTT | TRBV20-1 | . | TRBJ1-1 | .
CASSEGGSTEAFF | TGTGCCAGCAGTGAGGGGGGCAGTACTGAAGCTTTCTTT | TRBV2 | . | TRBJ1-1 | many
CASRAGTGGEETQYF | TGTGCCAGCAGAGCCGGGACAGGGGGTGAGGAGACCCAGTACTTC | TRBV6-5 | TRBD1 | TRBJ2-5 | .
CSVDSPGTAYNEQFF | TGCAGCGTTGACTCTCCCGGGACGGCCTACAATGAGCAGTTCTTC | TRBV29-1 | . | TRBJ2-1 | many
CASSFSGGEYTEAFF | TGTGCCAGCAGCTTCTCAGGGGGGGAGTACACTGAAGCTTTCTTT | TRBV7-9 | TRBD1 | TRBJ1-1 | many
CASSRLAGGPVSGELFF | TGTGCCAGCAGTCGACTAGCGGGAGGGCCTGTGTCCGGGGAGCTGTTTTTT | TRBV27 | TRBD2 | TRBJ2-2 | .
CASSYGPSLSSYNEQFF | TGCGCCAGCAGCTACGGTCCCAGCCTCAGCTCCTACAATGAGCAGTTCTTC | TRBV5-1 | . | TRBJ2-1 | .
CATSDAGFKEQFF | TGTGCCACCAGTGACGCAGGGTTTAAGGAGCAGTTCTTC | TRBV24-1 | . | TRBJ2-1 | many
CSVEAETGTPYGYTF | TGCAGCGTTGAAGCAGAGACAGGGACACCCTATGGCTACACCTTC | TRBV29-1 | TRBD1 | TRBJ1-2 | many
CASSQDRGAGGVYEQYF | TGTGCCAGCAGCCAAGATCGCGGGGCAGGGGGCGTTTACGAGCAGTACTTC | TRBV14 | TRBD1 | TRBJ2-7 | many
CAISVVGTEAFF | TGTGCCATCAGTGTGGTAGGGACTGAAGCTTTCTTT | TRBV10-3 | . | TRBJ1-1 | many
CASSIVGSSYEQYF | TGTGCCAGTAGTATCGTGGGGAGCTCCTACGAGCAGTACTTC | TRBV19 | . | TRBJ2-7 | few
CASSLAGTDYEQYF | TGTGCCAGCAGTTTAGCCGGGACAGACTACGAGCAGTACTTC | TRBV12-3/TRBV12-4 | TRBD1 | TRBJ2-7 | many
CASSERTGSGTTDTQYF | TGTGCCAGCTCAGAGCGGACAGGGAGTGGTACCACAGATACGCAGTATTTT | TRBV18 | TRBD1 | TRBJ2-3 | .
CAWNEGGYSYEQYF | TGTGCCTGGAACGAGGGTGGGTATAGCTACGAGCAGTACTTC | TRBV30 | . | TRBJ2-7 | many
CASSLVLAGGSYNEQFF | TGTGCCAGCAGCTTAGTCCTAGCGGGGGGCTCCTACAATGAGCAGTTCTTC | TRBV7-6 | TRBD2 | TRBJ2-1 | many
CASSTDIGNQPQHF | TGTGCCAGCAGTACTGACATTGGCAATCAGCCCCAGCATTTT | TRBV6-5 | . | TRBJ1-5 | .
CASSLGTAEAFF | TGTGCCAGCAGTTTGGGGACAGCTGAAGCTTTCTTT | TRBV27 | TRBD1 | TRBJ1-1 | .
CATKLAGGQYF | TGTGCCACCAAACTAGCGGGAGGGCAGTATTTT | TRBV27 | TRBD2 | TRBJ2-3 | many
CARRDWTGMILNTEAFF | TGCGCCAGGAGGGATTGGACAGGGATGATACTGAACACTGAAGCTTTCTTT | TRBV10-1 | TRBD1 | TRBJ1-1 | .